The clone carrying this T cell receptor (beta chain) was counted only a few times. The protocol was immunoSEQ multiplex PCR, while the TCRdb copy is restricted to in-frame clones and leaves out a portion. The table includes about 180,000 clones, roughly 80% detected once. This specimen comes from a study of blood T cell repertoires in COVID-19. Germline CDR1 reads LNHDA; CDR2 reads SQIVND (reference sequence). The length of the CDR3 is 20 residues. The V and J ends lost 2 bases and 5 bases, in that order; junction bases with no gene match: 18. This clonotype was obtained from a woman aged 65 to 85 with acute or convalescent COVID-19. The chain employs TRBV19 and TRBJ1-5; 10 bases are shared with TRBD1. Sequenced: peripheral blood. The CDR3 region is CASSIPPGTGEWKSDQPQHF. The CDR3 bases are TGTGCCAGTAGTATACCGCCCGGGACAGGGGAATGGAAATCAGATCAGCCCCAGCATTTT.